The 23 T cell receptor beta chains reported below all come from one sample, sequenced in a study of monozygotic twins with inflammatory bowel disease. TCRdb re-called the 5' RACE reads, yielding one record per CDR3 amino acid sequence without DNA. In all, the sample yields 300,000 to 400,000 distinct CDR3 sequences. Specimen: blood. The receptors were gathered from a human donor with ulcerative colitis or Crohn's disease, or a healthy co-twin of an affected twin (not recorded which).

The V call is TRBV7-2, the J call TRBJ2-1; checking the TCRdb D call of TRBD1 is not possible without DNA. Germline V CDR1 and CDR2: SGHTA, FQGNSA. This CDR3 is built from 13 residues. The CDR3 spells CASSRRDINEQFF.

The chain joins TRBV5-1 to TRBJ1-4. The germline gives CDR1 SGHRS, CDR2 YFSETQ. The CDR3 length is 15 residues. CDR3 region: CASSLDGATNEKLFF. Based on the CDR3 plus reference TRBV5-1 and TRBJ1-4, the full variable domain is KAGVTQTPRYLIKTRGQQVTLSCSPISGHRSVSWYQQTPGQGLQFLFEYFSETQRNKGNFPGRFSGRQFSNSRSEMNVSTLELGDSALYLCASSLDGATNEKLFFGSGTQLSVL.

V usage is TRBV5-1 and J usage is TRBJ2-4; TCRdb's D call of TRBD1 is untestable without DNA. Germline V gives CDR1 SGHRS, CDR2 YFSETQ. The CDR3 has 14 residues. CDR3 in amino acids: CASSGGTAKNMQYF.

V is TRBV18 and J is TRBJ1-3. This CDR3 region has 16 residues. The germline gives CDR1 KGHSH, CDR2 LQKENI. CDR3: CASSPRGRDSGNTIYF.

V usage is TRBV6-1 and J usage is TRBJ2-1; TCRdb's D gene call, TRBD1, goes unchecked for lack of DNA. Germline V CDR1 and CDR2: MNHNS, SASEGT. The length of the CDR3 is 15 residues. CDR3 sequence reads: CASTAGGVSGNEQFF.

The chain links TRBV11-2 to TRBJ1-1; with no DNA, the TCRdb D assignment of TRBD1 cannot be verified. This CDR3 contains 14 residues. Germline loops: CDR1 SGHAT, CDR2 FQNNGV. CDR3 protein: CASHSLGAPTEAFF.

This chain links TRBV7-9 with TRBJ1-4. Germline CDR1 reads SEHNR; CDR2 reads FQNEAQ (reference sequence). This CDR3 has 12 amino acids. CDR3 residues: CASSLHPEKLFF.

This sequence joins TRBV7-9 and TRBJ2-1; without DNA, the TCRdb call of TRBD1 cannot be checked. This CDR3 has 16 residues. Germline V gene data show CDR1 as SEHNR and CDR2 as FQNEAQ (reference sequence). This CDR3 reads CASSPLGGSLYNEQFF.

The CDR3 loop is CSASGQGYGYTF. The genes are TRBV20-1 and TRBJ1-2; TCRdb reports TRBD1, a call that lacks DNA to check it against. The CDR3 covers 12 residues. Germline CDR1 reads DFQATT; CDR2 reads SNEGSKA (reference sequence).

This sequence joins TRBV4-1 and TRBJ2-5; there is no DNA to check the TCRdb D call of TRBD2. There are 15 residues in the CDR3. Germline CDR1 reads MGHRA; CDR2 reads YSYEKL. CDR3 loop: CASSPRPAAGETQYF.

The rearrangement joins TRBV12-3 or TRBV12-4 to TRBJ2-1; the D call of TRBD2 rests on TCRdb alone, since no DNA is present to check it. This CDR3 contains 15 residues. The CDR3 is CASSNFAGGLNEQFF.

V is TRBV28 and J is TRBJ2-1; TCRdb calls TRBD2, which cannot be checked without DNA. The CDR3 has 15 residues. Germline assignment: CDR1 MDHEN and CDR2 SYDVKM. CDR3 sequence reads: CASSSPGLAMDEQFF.

The chain links TRBV29-1 to TRBJ2-6. The CDR3 length is 16 residues. Looked up from germline, CDR1 is SQVTM and CDR2 is ANQGSEA. The CDR3 is CSVEDLWGSGANVLTF.

The V call is TRBV20-1, the J call TRBJ1-1; TCRdb returns TRBD1, unconfirmable since there is no DNA. Per the germline V gene, CDR1 is DFQATT and CDR2 is SNEGSKA (reference sequence). CDR3 length: 15 residues. CDR3 amino acids: CSAREPGRRNTEAFF.

V and J are TRBV30 and TRBJ2-3; TCRdb returns TRBD2, unconfirmable since there is no DNA. CDR1 is GTSNPN and CDR2 is SVGIG in the germline V gene (reference sequence). This CDR3 is built from 14 residues. Here the CDR3 reads CAWSRGTSTDTQYF. Combining the CDR3 with reference TRBV30 and TRBJ2-3 gives the whole variable domain SQTIHQWPATLVQPVGSPLSLECTVEGTSNPNLYWYRQAAGRGLQLLFYSVGIGQISSEVPQNLSASRPQDRQFILSSKKLLLSDSGFYLCAWSRGTSTDTQYFGPGTRLTVL.

V and J are TRBV29-1 and TRBJ1-5; TCRdb proposes TRBD1, but this gene call is untestable without DNA. The germline CDR1 and CDR2 sequences are SQVTM and ANQGSEA. The CDR3 extends over 13 amino acids. The CDR3 spells CSVRTGSNQPQHF. The full variable domain, its missing parts supplied by reference TRBV29-1 and TRBJ1-5, is SAVISQKPSRDICQRGTSLTIQCQVDSQVTMMFWYRQQPGQSLTLIATANQGSEATYESGFVIDKFPISRPNLTFSTLTVSNMSPEDSSIYLCSVRTGSNQPQHFGDGTRLSIL.

The CDR3 sequence is CASSFGGLGGYTF. The chain joins TRBV12-3 or TRBV12-4 to TRBJ1-2. The CDR3 is 13 amino acids.

The genes are TRBV5-1 and TRBJ1-2. The germline V gene encodes CDR1 SGHRS and CDR2 YFSETQ. The CDR3 covers 13 residues. The CDR3 loop reads CASSTDGFYGYTF. Full variable domain (outside the CDR3, taken from reference TRBV5-1 and TRBJ1-2): KAGVTQTPRYLIKTRGQQVTLSCSPISGHRSVSWYQQTPGQGLQFLFEYFSETQRNKGNFPGRFSGRQFSNSRSEMNVSTLELGDSALYLCASSTDGFYGYTFGSGTRLTVV.

The CDR3 loop is CASSPGQNTEAFF. The V and J genes are TRBV18 and TRBJ1-1; TCRdb's assignment of TRBD1 cannot be checked, as there is no DNA. The CDR3 consists of 13 residues. Germline V gives CDR1 KGHSH, CDR2 LQKENI.

This chain links TRBV24-1 with TRBJ2-7; TCRdb outputs TRBD2, but without DNA this stays unchecked. This CDR3 has 16 amino acids. Germline-derived CDR1 and CDR2 are KGHDR and SFDVKD. The CDR3 region is CATSDTGLAGTYEQYF.

The gene calls are TRBV2 and TRBJ2-7; without DNA, the TCRdb call of TRBD1 cannot be checked. There are 11 residues in the CDR3. Germline lookup yields CDR1 SNHLY and CDR2 FYNNEI. Here the CDR3 reads CASGEGQAKYF.

This chain joins TRBV5-1 and TRBJ1-1; the D call from TCRdb, TRBD1, cannot be confirmed without DNA. The CDR3 length is 15 residues. Germline CDR1 reads SGHRS; CDR2 reads YFSETQ. CDR3 loop: CASSLSIGGTTEAFF.

The V and J genes are TRBV6-2 or TRBV6-3 and TRBJ1-1. The germline gives CDR1 MNHEY, CDR2 SVGEGT. This CDR3 comprises 13 residues. CDR3 sequence reads: CASSYLGNTEAFF.